This T cell receptor beta chain was sequenced in a study of cytomegalovirus exposure and HLA in healthy donors. It was the approximately 120-subject validation cohort, separate from the roughly 700-subject first cohort, to which the donors belonged. The V end was cut by 4 bases, the J end by 5 bases, with 14 bases between. The CDR3 sequence is 14 residues long. Germline V gene sequence: CDR1 MGHDK, CDR2 SYGVNS. In the case of this clone: The target antigen is unknown.

Profiling relied on immunoSEQ multiplex PCR, and the TCRdb table lists in-frame clones only, not all of them. The sample carries about 220,000 clones, roughly 84% recorded once. Study results and limitations: It was reported that the classifier diagnosed cytomegalovirus status with high specificity and sensitivity in both the original and validation cohorts. Whilst most TCR sequences proved rare, a subset of public TCRs occurred across many donors. According to a subsequent analysis, TCR clusters identified in the first cohort showed a tendency to co-occur across the roughly 120 validation repertoires.

This receptor was obtained from a woman in her twenties or thirties in good health and CMV-seropositive. The chain links TRBV25-1 to TRBJ2-5; D gene ambiguous. The source material was PBMCs. The CDR3 loop reads CASSVGPGYETQYF. CDR3 DNA sequence: TGTGCCAGCAGTGTCGGACCCGGCTACGAGACCCAGTACTTC.